The T cell receptor beta chain described here comes from a study of type 1 and type 2 diabetes patients. Overall study context: Participants included type 1 and type 2 diabetes patients plus nondiabetic controls.

The PCR template was genomic DNA. Multiplex PCR with 30 forward and 13 reverse primers amplified the TCR beta CDR3. Each CDR3 protein is one row after TCRdb ran MiXCR on the multiplex PCR reads. This table holds about 250,000 distinct CDR3 sequences, approximately 50% found once. Findings and caveats of the study: In type 2 diabetes, highly-expanded CD4+ clones took a median around 4% of reads. Unmatched age and gender across groups might bias interpretation.

All diabetic donors were classified as either type 1 or type 2 diabetes. CDR1 KGHDR and CDR2 SFDVKD come from the germline V gene. This CDR3 comprises 14 residues. Trimming took off 3 bases at V and 2 bases at J, with 8 bases between the two ends. About this clonotype: Its antigen is undetermined.

The sequenced material came from peripheral blood mononuclear cells (PBMCs). This TCR came from a man younger than 35 with type 2 diabetes. The V call is TRBV24-1, the J call TRBJ2-3; D not resolved. The CDR3 nucleotides are TGTGCCACCAGTGATACTCGACTCACAGATACGCAGTATTTT. It is translated as CATSDTRLTDTQYF.